This entry lists 6 T cell receptor beta chains sequenced from one sample in a study of cytomegalovirus exposure and HLA in healthy donors. PCR was performed using 60 Vbeta and 13 Jbeta primers. Assay: immunoSEQ multiplex PCR; the TCRdb copy retains only in-frame clones and omits some. The top ten clones hold about 1.2% of a sample with just under 95,000 clones, around 85% of them seen once. Specimen: PBMCs. The receptors here all came from a girl between 2 and 10 years old in good health and CMV-seropositive.

V gene TRBV5-1 combines with J gene TRBJ2-3; D gene ambiguous. CDR3 length: 14 amino acids. The germline CDR1 and CDR2 sequences are SGHRS and YFSETQ. V dropped 3 bases and J dropped 0 bases, with 8 bases sitting between them. Here the CDR3 reads CASSSLSSTDTQYF. The CDR3 nucleotides are TGCGCCAGCAGCTCTCTATCGAGCACAGATACGCAGTATTTT.

This chain connects TRBV30 to TRBJ2-7, with D perhaps matching TRBD1 (5 bases). The CDR3 runs 11 residues. V dropped 2 bases and J dropped 6 bases, with 8 bases sitting between them. Germline V lookup: CDR1 GTSNPN, CDR2 SVGIG (reference sequence). CDR3 residues: CAWSIRAEQYF. DNA for the CDR3: TGTGCCTGGAGTATCAGGGCCGAGCAGTACTTC.

Only a few counts were recorded for this clone. This chain links TRBV4-2 with TRBJ2-1, with D possibly being TRBD1 (6 bases). The germline V and J ends were trimmed by 4 bases and 7 bases, with 17 bases remaining between them. The CDR3 spans 15 residues. In germline, CDR1 is LGHNA, CDR2 YNFKEQ. The CDR3 loop reads CASSPASGALNEQFF. In nucleotides, the CDR3 is TGTGCCAGCAGCCCAGCGTCAGGGGCGTTAAATGAGCAGTTCTTC.

This clone appeared a single time. This rearrangement joins TRBV13 to TRBJ2-2, with 7 bases lining up with TRBD1. Germline V gene sequence: CDR1 PRHDT, CDR2 FYEKMQ (reference sequence). Trimming cost V 8 bases and J 4 bases; bases outside gene matches: 10. The CDR3 is 15 residues long. The CDR3 protein is CASQPPGGGTGELFF. CDR3 DNA: TGTGCCAGCCAGCCGCCAGGGGGTGGCACCGGGGAGCTGTTTTTT. Supplemented by reference TRBV13 and TRBJ2-2, the full variable domain reads AAGVIQSPRHLIKEKRETATLKCYPIPRHDTVYWYQQGPGQDPQFLISFYEKMQSDKGSIPDRFSAQQFSDYHSELNMSSLELGDSALYFCASQPPGGGTGELFFGEGSRLTVL.

The rearrangement links TRBV5-1 to TRBJ2-7; D remains unclear. The CDR3 is made up of 14 amino acids. Trimming left V 4 bases short and J 1 base short, with 12 bases between. Germline lookup yields CDR1 SGHRS and CDR2 YFSETQ. The CDR3 region has the DNA TGCGCCAGCAGCCCCCTTGAGGTATCCTACGAGCAGTACTTC. This codes for CASSPLEVSYEQYF.

The chain has TRBV5-1 and TRBJ1-2; 9 bases fit TRBD1. This CDR3 has 20 residues. Germline CDR1 SGHRS, CDR2 YFSETQ. With V trimmed by 1 base and J by 7 bases, 23 bases remained unmatched. Written as DNA, the CDR3 is TGCGCCAGCAGCTTGACAACGTTCTGGGCCGGGACAGGGTTTAGCTTTGGCTACACCTTC. Translating it yields CASSLTTFWAGTGFSFGYTF.